The clone carrying this TCR beta chain was seen a handful of times. TCRdb passed the RT-PCR reads through MiXCR, listing each CDR3 protein once. The top ten clones hold 3.6% of a sample with about 680,000 distinct CDR3 sequences, 11% to 15% of them seen once. The germline V and J ends were trimmed by 2 bases and 5 bases, with 18 bases remaining between them. This CDR3 has 16 amino acids. Germline assignment: CDR1 SGHVS and CDR2 FNYEAQ. The sequencing input was memory CD4+ T cells from blood. The chain is built from TRBV7-6 and TRBJ1-1; weak D call: TRBD1 (6 bases). The receptor was isolated from a female donor in good health, serving as a healthy control. The CDR3 DNA is TGTGCCAGCAGCTTAACCGGACAGAGAAGGCTGACTGAAGCTTTCTTT. Protein product: CASSLTGQRRLTEAFF.